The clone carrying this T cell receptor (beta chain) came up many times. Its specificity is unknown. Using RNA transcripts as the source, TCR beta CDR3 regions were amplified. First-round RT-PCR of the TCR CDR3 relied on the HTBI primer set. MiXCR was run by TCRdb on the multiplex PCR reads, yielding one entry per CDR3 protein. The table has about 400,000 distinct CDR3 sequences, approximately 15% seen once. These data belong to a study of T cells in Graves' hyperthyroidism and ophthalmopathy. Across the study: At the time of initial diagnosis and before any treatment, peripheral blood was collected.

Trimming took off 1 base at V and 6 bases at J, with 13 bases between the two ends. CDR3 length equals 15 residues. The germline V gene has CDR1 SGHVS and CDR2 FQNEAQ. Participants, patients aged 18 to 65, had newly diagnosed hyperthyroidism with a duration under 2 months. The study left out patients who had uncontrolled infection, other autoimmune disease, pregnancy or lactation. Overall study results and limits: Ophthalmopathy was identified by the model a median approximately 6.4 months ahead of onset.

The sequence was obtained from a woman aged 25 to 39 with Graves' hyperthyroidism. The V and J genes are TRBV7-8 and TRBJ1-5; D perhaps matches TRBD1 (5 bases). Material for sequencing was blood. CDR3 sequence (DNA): TGTGCCAGCAGCTTAGATCCGGGGCCGGGTCAGCCCCAGCATTTT. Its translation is CASSLDPGPGQPQHF.